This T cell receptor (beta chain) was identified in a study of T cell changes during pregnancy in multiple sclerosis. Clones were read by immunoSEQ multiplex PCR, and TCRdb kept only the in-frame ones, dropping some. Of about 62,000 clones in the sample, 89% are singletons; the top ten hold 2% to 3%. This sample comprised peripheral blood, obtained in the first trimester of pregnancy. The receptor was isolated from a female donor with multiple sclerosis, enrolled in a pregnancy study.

The CDR3 DNA reads TGTGCCAGTAGTATAGATCTCAGGGAAGCAGATACGCAGTATTTT. Its protein is CASSIDLREADTQYF. The chain couples TRBV19 to TRBJ2-3; a weak D match, TRBD1 (5 bases). This CDR3 spans 15 amino acids. Germline V lookup: CDR1 LNHDA, CDR2 SQIVND (reference sequence). The ends were cut back, 0 bases at V and 4 bases at J, with 11 bases in the middle.